The rows below give T cell receptor beta chains drawn from one sample of a study of cytomegalovirus exposure and HLA in healthy donors. Generated by immunoSEQ multiplex PCR, the TCRdb table keeps only in-frame clones and is missing some. The listing records some 120,000 clones. Sequenced material: PBMCs. The receptors here all came from a man aged 18 to 29 in good health and CMV-seronegative. Both conserved end residues are part of each CDR3. D genes are given only for firm matches.

TRBD1	TRBV30	TRBJ2-7	TGTGCCTGGAGCTTGGGACAGGGGATTTCCTACGAGCAGTACTTC	CAWSLGQGISYEQYF
NA	TRBV9	TRBJ1-1	TGTGCCAGCAGCTTAAACAGGAATATGAACACTGAAGCTTTCTTT	CASSLNRNMNTEAFF
NA	TRBV19	TRBJ2-3	TGTGCCAGTAGTGCTAGCGGTTCAGGGGCTACGCAGTATTTT	CASSASGSGATQYF
NA	TRBV9	TRBJ2-7	TGTGCCAGCAGCAAAACGTCGGGCGAGCAGTACTTC	CASSKTSGEQYF
NA	TRBV7-5	TRBJ2-1	TGTGTCAGAAGCTTAGTATCCTTGGACAGGGGGTTCGAGTCGTGGCAGTTCTTC	CVRSLVSLDRGFESWQFF
NA	TRBV6-6	TRBJ2-3	TGTGCCACGGCGGGGTGGAGGGATACGCAGTATTTT	CATAGWRDTQYF
NA	TRBV7-8	TRBJ2-7	TGTGCCAGCAGCTTATCTCAGGGTGACGAGCAGTACTTC	CASSLSQGDEQYF
TRBD1	TRBV19	TRBJ2-7	TGTGCCAGTAGTATAGTTGGGACAGGCCCCCACGAGCAGTACTTC	CASSIVGTGPHEQYF
NA	TRBV4-1	TRBJ1-3	TGCGCCAGCAGCCAAAGCGAGGGAGCACTTAGAAACACCATATATTTT	CASSQSEGALRNTIYF
NA	TRBV10-2	TRBJ1-2	TGCGCCAGCAGTGAGGGTGGAAGGCCGGGAGGCACCTTC	CASSEGGRPGGTF
TRBD2	TRBV9	TRBJ2-4	TGTGCCAGCAGCGCCTTAGCGGGAGCGGCCAAAAACATTCAGTACTTC	CASSALAGAAKNIQYF
TRBD1	TRBV5-1	TRBJ1-5	TGCGCCAGCAGCTTGGGACCGGGACAGGGCAATCAGCCCCAGCATTTT	CASSLGPGQGNQPQHF
TRBD2	TRBV4-2	TRBJ2-3	TGTGCCAGCAGCCAAGGAAACGAGCGGGGGGGCCGAAGAGATACGCAGTATTTT	CASSQGNERGGRRDTQYF
TRBD1	TRBV6-5	TRBJ1-2	TGTGCCAGCAGTTCCGGGACAGGGGGCGGCTACACCTTC	CASSSGTGGGYTF
NA	TRBV28	TRBJ1-1	TGTGCCAGCAGTACCCCGGTGAGGGGGGGTGAAGCTTTCTTT	CASSTPVRGGEAFF
NA	TRBV30	TRBJ2-5	TGTGCCTGGAGTGGGGGGCGTCAAGAGACCCAGTACTTC	CAWSGGRQETQYF
TRBD1	TRBV29-1	TRBJ2-5	TGCAGCGTTGAAAACAGGGGCGGAGAGACCCAGTACTTC	CSVENRGGETQYF
NA	TRBV7-9	TRBJ2-7	TGTGCCAGCAGCTCGCAACAGGGATATCACTACGAGCAGTACTTC	CASSSQQGYHYEQYF
NA	TRBV25-1	TRBJ1-2	TGTGCCAGCAGTGAAGGGGCGGGAGGAGGCTACACCTTC	CASSEGAGGGYTF
TRBD1	TRBV10-2	TRBJ2-7	TGCGCCAGCAGTCGACCCAGAGGGGGCAGCTCAATCTCCTACGAGCAGTACTTC	CASSRPRGGSSISYEQYF
TRBD1	TRBV29-1	TRBJ2-7	TGCAGCGTTAGGTTGGGACAGGGAGGGTACGAGCAGTACTTC	CSVRLGQGGYEQYF